This T cell receptor beta chain was sequenced in a study of blood T cell repertoires in COVID-19. The CDR3 totals 14 residues. Germline V CDR1 and CDR2: SSHAT, FNYEAQ (reference sequence). Repertoires were generated with immunoSEQ multiplex PCR, while TCRdb's copy carries only in-frame clones and drops some. This table holds approximately 220,000 clones, 80% to 90% found once. A remark on this clone: One end of the junction is discordant with germline, which a read error may explain.

The chain is built from TRBV7-7 and TRBJ1-4, with 7 nucleotides matching TRBD1. What was sequenced was peripheral blood. This receptor was obtained from a woman aged 55-75 years who had recovered from COVID-19. The CDR3 bases are TGTGCTAGCAGCTTAGGACAGGAGCATGAAAAACTGTTTTTT. It translates to CASSLGQEHEKLFF.